This T cell receptor beta chain was recorded in a study of T cell repertoires in cytomegalovirus infection. About the study: Recently identified HLA-C-restricted CMV epitopes were used, and well-studied HLA-B-restricted CMV epitopes were used as well. Matching HLA type and CMV infection were both indicated by public TCR beta signatures.

The V end lost 6 bases, the J end lost 6 bases, and 17 bases lay between the germline ends. Germline V gene sequence: CDR1 MNHEY, CDR2 SMNVEV (reference sequence). This CDR3 spans 15 amino acids. TCRdb independently ran MiXCR on the reads; one entry per CDR3 protein. The table shows over 250,000 distinct CDR3 sequences, with less than 25% occurring only once. This clonotype has only a few counts. The target antigen is unknown. The rearrangement links TRBV27 to TRBJ2-2; D remains ambiguous. The sequence was obtained from a human donor in good health (CMV status not recorded). Some clones in this sample may be carry-over from other donors' samples. Source: cultured PBMCs, taken from culture after CMV antigen stimulation. The CDR3 coding sequence is TGTGCCAGCAGCCAACTCCGGACGTTGGCCGGGGAGCTGTTTTTT. Translating it yields CASSQLRTLAGELFF.